There are many counts of the clone carrying this TCR beta chain. Antigen: not known. TCRdb reanalysed the 5' RACE reads using MiXCR and keeps one entry per CDR3 protein. The sample carries about 340,000 distinct CDR3 sequences, about 16% recorded once. V was cut by 2 bases and J by 5 bases, with 18 bases left in between. The CDR3 has 16 amino acids. The germline CDR1 and CDR2 sequences are KGHSH and LQKENI. These data come from a study of T-cell memory formation after mild COVID-19. Across the whole study: Clusters were largely donor specific.

Findings and caveats of the study: Day 15 to 85 contracting clones showed balanced CD4/CD8; later expanders leaned CD4+.

Sample: PBMCs or a T cell subset sorted from them (not recorded which). The gene calls are TRBV18 and TRBJ2-5; tentatively, D is TRBD1 or TRBD2 (6 bases each). The clonotype originates from a man aged 18 to 29 who had mild COVID-19 (a few samples of this study predate the infection). Cell type and time point are not known. In nucleotides, the CDR3 is TGTGCCAGCTCACCATTCGGGGGCACCGTTCGGGAGACCCAGTACTTC. Its translation: CASSPFGGTVRETQYF. The whole variable domain, remainder taken from reference TRBV18 and TRBJ2-5, is NAGVMQNPRHLVRRRGQEARLRCSPMKGHSHVYWYRQLPEEGLKFMVYLQKENIIDESGMPKERFSAEFPKEGPSILRIQQVVRGDSAAYFCASSPFGGTVRETQYFGPGTRLLVL.